A single sample gave rise to the 10 T cell receptor beta chains below, sequenced in a study of early stage breast cancer tumors. This table comes from immunoSEQ multiplex PCR, and its TCRdb copy is limited to in-frame clones, with some not included. The repertoire holds nearly 11,000 clones, with around two thirds as singletons. Specimen: breast tumor tissue. Receptors were obtained from a person aged 40 to 49 with breast cancer.

The rearrangement joins TRBV11-2 to TRBJ2-7; possible D gene TRBD2, 5 bases. The CDR3 consists of 15 residues. Germline V gene sequence: CDR1 SGHAT, CDR2 FQNNGV. V lost 0 bases, J lost 0 bases, and 9 bases lay in between. The CDR3 DNA reads TGTGCCAGCAGCTTAGATCCCGACTACTCCTACGAGCAGTACTTC. It translates to CASSLDPDYSYEQYF.

Notes on this clone: Other DNA sequences in this specimen translate into the identical CDR3. The rearrangement links TRBV5-4 to TRBJ2-3, with 7 bases aligning to TRBD1. Germline V lookup: CDR1 SGHNT, CDR2 YYREEE (reference sequence). After removal of 5 bases from V and 5 bases from J, the junction contained 8 bases not matched to a gene. CDR3 length: 14 residues. The CDR3: CASSMGQQGDTQYF. The CDR3 coding sequence is TGTGCCAGCAGTATGGGACAGCAGGGAGATACGCAGTATTTT.

In this sample, this clone is medium-sized. The chain employs TRBV6-5 and TRBJ2-7; D not resolved. The germline V gene encodes CDR1 MNHEY and CDR2 SVGAGI. The CDR3 is 14 amino acids. V gave up 0 bases and J gave up 0 bases, with 6 bases separating them. This CDR3 is CASSYSRYSYEQYF. In nucleotides, the CDR3 is TGTGCCAGCAGTTACTCGAGATACTCCTACGAGCAGTACTTC.

V and J are TRBV11-2 and TRBJ2-3, with TRBD2 identical over 13 bases. Trimming removed 6 bases from V and 3 bases from J; junction bases left unmatched: 9. The length of the CDR3 is 17 residues. In germline, CDR1 is SGHAT, CDR2 FQNNGV. The CDR3 DNA reads as TGTGCCAGCAGACCACTAGCGGGGGGGATTAGTACAGATACGCAGTATTTT. It encodes CASRPLAGGISTDTQYF.

The chain employs TRBV5-6 and TRBJ2-7, with D perhaps given as TRBD1 or TRBD2 (5 bases each). Germline-derived CDR1 and CDR2 are SGHDT and YYEEEE. The V and J ends lost 2 bases and 1 base respectively, with 10 bases between them. This CDR3 has 14 amino acids. The CDR3 sequence is CASSLGTESYEQYF. The CDR3 DNA is TGTGCCAGCAGCTTAGGGACGGAATCCTACGAGCAGTACTTC.

V is TRBV19 and J is TRBJ2-7; D is uncertain. Trimming stripped 5 bases from V and 3 bases from J, with 8 bases between. In germline, CDR1 is LNHDA, CDR2 SQIVND (reference sequence). The CDR3 totals 12 residues. The CDR3 DNA is TGTGCCAGTAGTCAGAATTACTACGAGCAGTACTTC. It is translated as CASSQNYYEQYF.

Notes on this clone: One end of the junction fails to match germline, which may point to a read error. The chain combines TRBV10-3 with TRBJ1-2, with a possible D match to TRBD1 (5 bases). Per germline, CDR1 ENHRY and CDR2 SYGVKD. The CDR3 is 12 amino acids. The CDR3 region has the DNA TGTGCCATCAGTGAGACTCTAGGACAATCGTTCTTC. Protein sequence: CAISETLGQSFF.

The chain carries TRBV7-2 and TRBJ2-1; 8 nucleotides align to TRBD1. The CDR3 runs 15 residues. CDR1 is SGHTA and CDR2 is FQGNSA in the germline V gene. After removal of 7 bases from V and 7 bases from J, the junction contained 12 bases not matched to a gene. This CDR3 reads CASTPPRTGINEQFF. Written as DNA, the CDR3 is TGTGCCAGCACCCCCCCCCGGACAGGGATTAATGAGCAGTTCTTC. Together with reference TRBV7-2 and TRBJ2-1, the CDR3 gives the full variable domain: GAGVSQSPSNKVTEKGKDVELRCDPISGHTALYWYRQSLGQGLEFLIYFQGNSAPDKSGLPSDRFSAERTGGSVSTLTIQRTQQEDSAVYLCASTPPRTGINEQFFGPGTRLTVL.

The chain uses TRBV7-6 and TRBJ2-5, with TRBD2 matching over 9 bases. CDR3 length equals 14 residues. Germline CDR1 reads SGHVS; CDR2 reads FNYEAQ. Trimming at V came to 1 base and at J to 4 bases, leaving 1 base not matched to a gene. The CDR3 reads CASSLGAGGETQYF. The CDR3 DNA reads TGTGCCAGCAGCTTAGGAGCGGGAGGAGAGACCCAGTACTTC.

This CDR3 is CASSHSRGNEQFF. The CDR3 nucleotides are TGCGCCAGCAGTCATTCCAGGGGTAATGAGCAGTTCTTC. The chain couples TRBV23-1 to TRBJ2-1, with D possibly matching TRBD1 (6 bases). TRBV23-1 belongs to the ORF category, with a function that is uncertain. Trimming took off 3 bases at V and 7 bases at J, with 10 bases between the two ends. There are 13 residues in the CDR3.